A selection of T cell receptor beta chains follows, all from one sample in a study of tumor-infiltrating lymphocytes in localized non-small cell lung cancer. The assay was immunoSEQ multiplex PCR, and TCRdb's table has in-frame clones only and misses some. This table holds 21,000 or so clones, approximately 80% found once. Specimen: lung tumor tissue. All receptors derive from a human donor with non-small cell lung cancer. Each CDR3 is given with its conserved first and last residue. The order of the fields is clone size, J gene, V gene, D gene, CDR3 protein, CDR3 DNA. A D gene is named only where the DNA matches it firmly. Some rows have no size entry. The others give once, few or many, or a class for an expanded clone.

>NA|TRBJ1-4|TRBV6-1|NA
CASSVANEKLFF
TGTGCCAGCAGTGTGGCTAATGAAAAACTGTTTTTT
>NA|TRBJ2-2|TRBV19|NA
CASSMRQLTGELFF
TGTGCCAGTAGTATGCGTCAACTCACCGGGGAGCTGTTTTTT
>NA|TRBJ1-5|TRBV27|NA
CASSLLGTPSNQPQHF
TGTGCCAGCAGTTTATTGGGGACACCTAGCAATCAGCCCCAGCATTTT
>NA|TRBJ2-7|TRBV6-5|NA
CASTNTGSSYEQYF
TGTGCCAGCACCAATACAGGGAGTTCCTACGAGCAGTACTTC
>NA|TRBJ2-5|TRBV7-6|TRBD1
CASSLPRQGAETQYF
TGTGCCAGCAGCTTACCCCGACAGGGGGCTGAGACCCAGTACTTC
>NA|TRBJ1-1|TRBV4-1|NA
CASSPSEMGAHPMNTEAFF
TGCGCCAGCAGCCCCAGCGAGATGGGGGCGCACCCCATGAACACTGAAGCTTTCTTT
>medium-sized|TRBJ2-5|TRBV28|TRBD1
CASSLPGTGMKTQYF
TGTGCCAGCAGTTTACCGGGGACAGGGATGAAGACCCAGTACTTC
>NA|TRBJ1-1|TRBV7-9|NA
CASSLGLDAEAFF
TGTGCCAGCAGCTTAGGATTAGACGCTGAAGCTTTCTTT
>NA|TRBJ2-2|TRBV7-2|NA
CASSLGDRNTGELFF
TGTGCCAGCAGCTTAGGGGACCGGAACACCGGGGAGCTGTTTTTT
>NA|TRBJ2-1|TRBV6-5|TRBD2
CASSYWGGSGGDEQFF
TGTGCCAGCAGTTACTGGGGCGGGAGTGGTGGGGATGAGCAGTTCTTC
>NA|TRBJ2-1|TRBV6-5|NA
CASSRGRDEQFF
TGTGCCAGCAGCAGGGGAAGGGATGAGCAGTTCTTC
>NA|TRBJ2-1|TRBV18|NA
CASSPRGVNNEQFF
TGTGCCAGCTCACCACGTGGGGTCAACAATGAGCAGTTCTTC
>NA|TRBJ1-1|TRBV29-1|TRBD1
CSVAPGQGSEAFF
TGCAGCGTCGCGCCGGGACAGGGCTCAGAAGCTTTCTTT
>NA|TRBJ2-2|TRBV30|NA
CAWSAGRLGLNTGELFF
TGTGCCTGGAGTGCGGGGAGATTAGGACTGAACACCGGGGAGCTGTTTTTT
>once|TRBJ1-2|TRBV7-9|NA
CASSVDGGQRGYTF
TGTGCCAGCAGCGTAGACGGGGGGCAGCGTGGCTACACCTTC
>NA|TRBJ1-4|TRBV7-2|NA
CASSRADGEKLFF
TGTGCCAGCAGTAGGGCCGACGGTGAAAAACTGTTTTTT
>once|TRBJ2-5|TRBV27|TRBD1
CASSPQTGQETQYF
TGTGCCAGCAGTCCTCAGACAGGGCAAGAGACCCAGTACTTC
>once|TRBJ2-1|TRBV5-1|TRBD2
CASSLGTSGREQFF
TGCGCCAGCAGCCTTGGGACTAGCGGGAGGGAGCAGTTCTTC
>NA|TRBJ1-5|TRBV6-1|NA
CASSGPGLPGWPQHF
TGTGCCAGCAGCGGCCCGGGCCTTCCCGGTTGGCCCCAGCATTTT
>few|TRBJ2-5|TRBV5-1|NA
CASTSAGAYEAAQYF
TGCGCCAGCACCTCGGCGGGTGCATACGAAGCGGCCCAGTACTTC
>once|TRBJ1-5|TRBV2|NA
CASSVPDQPQHF
TGTGCCAGCAGTGTGCCAGATCAGCCCCAGCATTTT
>NA|TRBJ2-7|TRBV27|NA
CASSFGSAASYEQYF
TGTGCCAGCAGCTTCGGTAGTGCCGCATCCTACGAGCAGTACTTC
>once|TRBJ2-5|TRBV27|TRBD1
CASSLSYRGQETQYF
TGTGCCAGCAGTTTATCGTACAGGGGACAAGAGACCCAGTACTTC
>NA|TRBJ2-4|TRBV4-1|TRBD2
CASSQDGIATSGRDGIQYF
TGCGCCAGCAGCCAAGATGGTATCGCGACTAGCGGAAGGGATGGCATTCAGTACTTC
>few|TRBJ1-1|TRBV11-2|NA
CASSWGLGNTEAFF
TGTGCCAGCAGCTGGGGACTCGGGAACACTGAAGCTTTCTTT
>NA|TRBJ1-1|TRBV9|NA
CASSAGNVNTEAFF
TGTGCCAGCAGTGCCGGGAATGTCAACACTGAAGCTTTCTTT
>NA|TRBJ2-1|TRBV6-5|NA
CASTPPGAGEQFF
TGTGCCAGCACTCCCCCCGGGGCCGGTGAGCAGTTCTTC
>few|TRBJ2-7|TRBV5-8|TRBD1
CASGHRGPYEQYF
TGTGCCAGCGGACACAGGGGGCCGTACGAGCAGTACTTC